These T cell receptor beta chains were read from a single sample in a study of brain T cells in children with intractable seizures. The method was immunoSEQ multiplex PCR; TCRdb's version includes in-frame clones alone and lacks a portion of them. The sample has 110,000 or so clones, around 94% seen once. The specimen was peripheral blood, collected at surgery. These receptors all stem from a boy in the first two years of life with hemimegalencephaly and intractable seizures. Both conserved end residues are part of each CDR3. The order of the fields is D gene, clone size, V gene, J gene, CDR3 DNA, CDR3 protein. The D gene is left open where the match is weak. A clone size is listed for some rows: how often the clone was seen (once, few, many), or a class if it is expanded.

d_gene: .
abundance: .
v_gene: TRBV6-5
j_gene: TRBJ2-4
CDR3nt: TGTGCCAGCAGTTACTCAACACTAGAGGGCTTAAACATTCAGTACTTC
CDR3aa: CASSYSTLEGLNIQYF

d_gene: .
abundance: .
v_gene: TRBV24-1
j_gene: TRBJ1-4
CDR3nt: TGTGCCACCAGTGATAGGTGGGAAAAACTGTTTTTT
CDR3aa: CATSDRWEKLFF

d_gene: .
abundance: .
v_gene: TRBV3-1/TRBV3-2
j_gene: TRBJ2-1
CDR3nt: TGTGCCAGCAGTGTAGGCTCAACTCCAGTGCAGTTCTTC
CDR3aa: CASSVGSTPVQFF

d_gene: .
abundance: .
v_gene: TRBV6-5
j_gene: TRBJ1-1
CDR3nt: TGTGCCAGCAGTTACCTAGTCTTCGGTGCGAACACTGAAGCTTTCTTT
CDR3aa: CASSYLVFGANTEAFF

d_gene: TRBD1
abundance: .
v_gene: TRBV5-6
j_gene: TRBJ2-7
CDR3nt: TGTGCCAGCAGCTCCCTAGGCCGGGACAGGGGCGAGCAGTACTTC
CDR3aa: CASSSLGRDRGEQYF

d_gene: .
abundance: .
v_gene: TRBV9
j_gene: TRBJ1-1
CDR3nt: TGTGCCAGCAGCACCCCGGGGCGCGAAGCTTTCTTT
CDR3aa: CASSTPGREAFF

d_gene: TRBD1
abundance: .
v_gene: TRBV10-3
j_gene: TRBJ2-2
CDR3nt: TGTGCCATCTGGACAGGGGGCGCAAACGGGGAGCTGTTTTTT
CDR3aa: CAIWTGGANGELFF

d_gene: .
abundance: .
v_gene: TRBV30
j_gene: TRBJ2-2
CDR3nt: TGTGCCTGGATCTCTAGAGTAGGCAGCCCGTTTTTT
CDR3aa: CAWISRVGSPFF

d_gene: TRBD1
abundance: .
v_gene: TRBV5-1
j_gene: TRBJ2-7
CDR3nt: TGCGCCAGCAGCCAACAACCAGGGGGTAAGGGCTACGAGCAGTACTTC
CDR3aa: CASSQQPGGKGYEQYF

d_gene: TRBD2
abundance: .
v_gene: TRBV7-2
j_gene: TRBJ2-5
CDR3nt: TGTGCCAGCAGCTCTCTAGCGGGCCTGCAGGCGGAGACCCAGTACTTC
CDR3aa: CASSSLAGLQAETQYF

d_gene: .
abundance: .
v_gene: TRBV27
j_gene: TRBJ2-5
CDR3nt: TGTGCCAGCAGTTTCTTACTTGAGTCTGGAGAGACCCAGTACTTC
CDR3aa: CASSFLLESGETQYF

d_gene: .
abundance: .
v_gene: TRBV5-6
j_gene: TRBJ2-5
CDR3nt: TGTGCCAGCAGCCCAGGCAGGGAAGAGACCCAGTACTTC
CDR3aa: CASSPGREETQYF

d_gene: TRBD1
abundance: .
v_gene: TRBV4-1
j_gene: TRBJ1-1
CDR3nt: TGCGCCAGCAGCCAAGCCTTGGACAGGCCGAAGGCTTTCTTT
CDR3aa: CASSQALDRPKAFF

d_gene: .
abundance: .
v_gene: TRBV27
j_gene: TRBJ2-7
CDR3nt: TGTGCCAGCAGTGACCCCCCCTCCTACGAGCAGTACTTC
CDR3aa: CASSDPPSYEQYF

d_gene: .
abundance: .
v_gene: TRBV10-2
j_gene: TRBJ2-7
CDR3nt: TGCGCCAGCAGTTCAGGCCGAGCCTACGAGCAGTACTTC
CDR3aa: CASSSGRAYEQYF

d_gene: TRBD2
abundance: .
v_gene: TRBV7-7
j_gene: TRBJ2-2
CDR3nt: TGTGCCAGCAGCTCTAGGGCCGGGACTAGTGGTGCCGGGGAGCTGTTTTTT
CDR3aa: CASSSRAGTSGAGELFF

d_gene: .
abundance: .
v_gene: TRBV4-2
j_gene: TRBJ1-4
CDR3nt: TGTGCCAGCAGCCAAGATCGTATCGGGATTGCAACTAATGAAAAACTGTTTTTT
CDR3aa: CASSQDRIGIATNEKLFF

d_gene: .
abundance: .
v_gene: TRBV9
j_gene: TRBJ2-2
CDR3nt: TGTGCCAGCAGGATGGGACCAGAGCCCACCGGGGAGCTGTTTTTT
CDR3aa: CASRMGPEPTGELFF

d_gene: .
abundance: .
v_gene: TRBV28
j_gene: TRBJ1-1
CDR3nt: TGTGCCAGCAGTTTCTCGGGAGAAGCTTTCTTT
CDR3aa: CASSFSGEAFF

d_gene: .
abundance: once
v_gene: TRBV29-1
j_gene: TRBJ1-2
CDR3nt: TGCAGCGTTGAATCAGGGAATCGTGGCTATGGCTACACCTTC
CDR3aa: CSVESGNRGYGYTF

d_gene: .
abundance: .
v_gene: TRBV14
j_gene: TRBJ1-4
CDR3nt: TGTGCCAGCAGCCTGTCACAGGGCTGGGATGAAAAACTGTTTTTT
CDR3aa: CASSLSQGWDEKLFF

d_gene: .
abundance: once
v_gene: TRBV9
j_gene: TRBJ1-5
CDR3nt: TGTGCCAGCAGTCAAGTAAGGGTGGGCTATAGCAATCAGCCCCAGCATTTT
CDR3aa: CASSQVRVGYSNQPQHF

d_gene: TRBD1
abundance: few
v_gene: TRBV27
j_gene: TRBJ2-7
CDR3nt: TGTGCCAGCAGTTTCCGGACAGGGAGGTGGGAGCAGTACTTC
CDR3aa: CASSFRTGRWEQYF

d_gene: .
abundance: .
v_gene: TRBV28
j_gene: TRBJ1-2
CDR3nt: TGTGCCAGCACCCTACGGGGGGTCGGTGGCTACACCTTC
CDR3aa: CASTLRGVGGYTF

d_gene: TRBD2
abundance: .
v_gene: TRBV28
j_gene: TRBJ2-1
CDR3nt: TGTGCCAGCAGTTTTGGTAGCGGGGGCTACAATGAGCAGTTCTTC
CDR3aa: CASSFGSGGYNEQFF

d_gene: .
abundance: .
v_gene: TRBV27
j_gene: TRBJ1-1
CDR3nt: TGTGCCAGCAGTCCCGCCGCATACAGTGAAGCTTTCTTT
CDR3aa: CASSPAAYSEAFF

d_gene: .
abundance: .
v_gene: TRBV6-5
j_gene: TRBJ1-3
CDR3nt: TGTGCCAGCAGTTACGCTGGGGGCTCTGGAAACACCATATATTTT
CDR3aa: CASSYAGGSGNTIYF

d_gene: TRBD1
abundance: .
v_gene: TRBV10-3
j_gene: TRBJ2-7
CDR3nt: TGTGCCATCATGGGGGACAGGGACTCCTACGAGCAGTACTTC
CDR3aa: CAIMGDRDSYEQYF

d_gene: .
abundance: once
v_gene: TRBV28
j_gene: TRBJ1-2
CDR3nt: TGTGCCAGCTTTACCACGGGGAGCGATGGCTACACCTTC
CDR3aa: CASFTTGSDGYTF

d_gene: .
abundance: .
v_gene: TRBV5-1
j_gene: TRBJ2-7
CDR3nt: TGCGCCAGCAGCTTGGCACTAGCTAACGAGCAGTACTTC
CDR3aa: CASSLALANEQYF

d_gene: TRBD2
abundance: .
v_gene: TRBV5-8
j_gene: TRBJ2-5
CDR3nt: TGTGCCAGCAGCTCGGGGACTAGCTTTGGGGACCCAGGGACCCAGTACTTC
CDR3aa: CASSSGTSFGDPGTQYF

d_gene: .
abundance: .
v_gene: TRBV27
j_gene: TRBJ1-2
CDR3nt: TGTGCCAGCAGAGGTTACAGGGCCGAGCAGAGTTATGGCTACACCTTC
CDR3aa: CASRGYRAEQSYGYTF

d_gene: .
abundance: .
v_gene: TRBV4-2
j_gene: TRBJ2-5
CDR3nt: TGTGCCAGCAGCCAAGATCGGGCGGGAAGGCAAGAGACCCAGTACTTC
CDR3aa: CASSQDRAGRQETQYF

d_gene: .
abundance: .
v_gene: TRBV25-1
j_gene: TRBJ1-1
CDR3nt: TGTGCCAGCAGGGGGGCAGGGGTCAACACTGAAGCTTTCTTT
CDR3aa: CASRGAGVNTEAFF

d_gene: .
abundance: .
v_gene: TRBV25-1
j_gene: TRBJ2-5
CDR3nt: TGTGCCAGCAGTGCGTCACAAGAGACCCAGTACTTC
CDR3aa: CASSASQETQYF

d_gene: TRBD1
abundance: once
v_gene: TRBV9
j_gene: TRBJ1-2
CDR3nt: TGTGCCAGCAGCCCCCACCCGGCGACAGGGGACGGCTACACCTTC
CDR3aa: CASSPHPATGDGYTF

d_gene: .
abundance: few
v_gene: TRBV7-6
j_gene: TRBJ1-1
CDR3nt: TGTGCCAGCAGCTCAGAAGCGGGTCGAGCTTTCTTT
CDR3aa: CASSSEAGRAFF

d_gene: .
abundance: .
v_gene: TRBV7-9
j_gene: TRBJ1-1
CDR3nt: TGTGCCAGCACCCGGACAGTTCAAGCTTTCTTT
CDR3aa: CASTRTVQAFF

d_gene: .
abundance: .
v_gene: TRBV18
j_gene: TRBJ1-1
CDR3nt: TGTGCCAGCTCACCACAGCAAGGCAGGGTGGGTCACACTGAAGCTTTCTTT
CDR3aa: CASSPQQGRVGHTEAFF

d_gene: .
abundance: .
v_gene: TRBV20-1
j_gene: TRBJ2-3
CDR3nt: TGCAGTGCTAGTTTTTCCCGTAGCACAGATACGCAGTATTTT
CDR3aa: CSASFSRSTDTQYF

d_gene: .
abundance: .
v_gene: TRBV28
j_gene: TRBJ1-1
CDR3nt: TGTGCCAGCAGGCTCCCAGACACTGAAGCTTTCTTT
CDR3aa: CASRLPDTEAFF

d_gene: .
abundance: .
v_gene: TRBV5-1
j_gene: TRBJ2-5
CDR3nt: TGCGCCAGCAGCCCACGGGGAGGAGAGACCCAGTACTTC
CDR3aa: CASSPRGGETQYF

d_gene: .
abundance: .
v_gene: TRBV6-2/TRBV6-3
j_gene: TRBJ2-7
CDR3nt: TGTGCCAGCAGTTACTCACGGGGGGCGCTCGAGCAGTACTTC
CDR3aa: CASSYSRGALEQYF

d_gene: .
abundance: .
v_gene: TRBV28
j_gene: TRBJ2-1
CDR3nt: TGTGCCAGCAGAACGAACCCGAGCTCCTACAATGAGCAGTTCTTC
CDR3aa: CASRTNPSSYNEQFF

d_gene: TRBD2
abundance: .
v_gene: TRBV6-4
j_gene: TRBJ2-3
CDR3nt: TGTGCCAGCAGTGCCGGGACTAGCGCTACGCAGTATTTT
CDR3aa: CASSAGTSATQYF

d_gene: TRBD2
abundance: .
v_gene: TRBV10-3
j_gene: TRBJ2-3
CDR3nt: TGTGCCATCAGTCTAGCGGGGCTTAGCACAGATACGCAGTATTTT
CDR3aa: CAISLAGLSTDTQYF

d_gene: .
abundance: once
v_gene: TRBV19
j_gene: TRBJ1-1
CDR3nt: TGTGCCTCGCACGTCGGGTTCCAGAACACTGAAGCTTTCTTT
CDR3aa: CASHVGFQNTEAFF

d_gene: TRBD2
abundance: .
v_gene: TRBV6-5
j_gene: TRBJ2-3
CDR3nt: TGTGCCAGCCGGGGGGGTGGAGGAGATACGCAGTATTTT
CDR3aa: CASRGGGGDTQYF

d_gene: TRBD1
abundance: once
v_gene: TRBV9
j_gene: TRBJ2-2
CDR3nt: TGTGCCAGCAGCGTATCTGGGACAGGGTCCGGGGAGCTGTTTTTT
CDR3aa: CASSVSGTGSGELFF

d_gene: TRBD1
abundance: .
v_gene: TRBV6-5
j_gene: TRBJ1-2
CDR3nt: TGTGCCAGCAGGTACTTGACAGGGTCTGGCTACACCTTC
CDR3aa: CASRYLTGSGYTF

d_gene: .
abundance: .
v_gene: TRBV7-9
j_gene: TRBJ2-7
CDR3nt: TGTGCCAGCAGCTTACAGGGTGCTACCTACGAGCAGTACTTC
CDR3aa: CASSLQGATYEQYF

d_gene: .
abundance: .
v_gene: TRBV7-7
j_gene: TRBJ2-3
CDR3nt: TGTGCCAGCAGCTTAGGACTCGGGAAGGGAGATACGCAGTATTTT
CDR3aa: CASSLGLGKGDTQYF

d_gene: .
abundance: .
v_gene: TRBV10-2
j_gene: TRBJ2-5
CDR3nt: TGCGCCAGCAGTCCCGGCGGGGAGACCCAGTACTTC
CDR3aa: CASSPGGETQYF

d_gene: TRBD2
abundance: .
v_gene: TRBV6-4
j_gene: TRBJ2-2
CDR3nt: TGTGCCAGCAGTCTACTAGCGGACACCGGGGAGCTGTTTTTT
CDR3aa: CASSLLADTGELFF

d_gene: .
abundance: once
v_gene: TRBV5-1
j_gene: TRBJ1-6
CDR3nt: TGCGCCAGCAGCTTGGCCAGCTCCTATAATTCACCCCTCCACTTT
CDR3aa: CASSLASSYNSPLHF

d_gene: .
abundance: .
v_gene: TRBV10-1
j_gene: TRBJ2-1
CDR3nt: TGCGCCAGCAGTGAAACAGGGTCATCCAATGAGCAGTTCTTC
CDR3aa: CASSETGSSNEQFF